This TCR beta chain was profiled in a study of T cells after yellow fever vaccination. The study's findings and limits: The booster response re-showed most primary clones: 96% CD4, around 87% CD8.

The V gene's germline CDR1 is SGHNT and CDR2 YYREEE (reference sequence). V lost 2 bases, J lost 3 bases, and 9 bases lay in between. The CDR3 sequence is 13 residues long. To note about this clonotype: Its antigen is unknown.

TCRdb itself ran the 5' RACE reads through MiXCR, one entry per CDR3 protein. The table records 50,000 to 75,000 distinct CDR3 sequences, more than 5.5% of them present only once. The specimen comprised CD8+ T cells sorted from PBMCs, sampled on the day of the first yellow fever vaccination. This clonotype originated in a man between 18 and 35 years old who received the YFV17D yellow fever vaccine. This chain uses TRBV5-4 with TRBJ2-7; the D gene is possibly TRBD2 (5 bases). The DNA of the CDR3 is TGTGCCAGCAGCTTCGGACTGAACTACGAGCAGTACTTC. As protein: CASSFGLNYEQYF.